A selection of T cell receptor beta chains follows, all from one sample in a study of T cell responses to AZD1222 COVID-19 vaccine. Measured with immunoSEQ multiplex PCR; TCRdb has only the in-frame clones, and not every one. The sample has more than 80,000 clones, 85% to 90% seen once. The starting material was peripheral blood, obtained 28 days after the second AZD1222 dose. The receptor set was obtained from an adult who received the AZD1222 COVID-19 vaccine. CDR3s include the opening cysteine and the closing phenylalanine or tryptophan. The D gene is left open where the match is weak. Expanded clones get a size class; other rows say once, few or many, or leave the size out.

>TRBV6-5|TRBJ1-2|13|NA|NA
CASRLGGDYGYTF
TGTGCCAGCAGACTGGGGGGGGACTATGGCTACACCTTC
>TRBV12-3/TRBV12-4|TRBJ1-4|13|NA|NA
CASGSSQDEKLFF
TGTGCCAGCGGCTCGAGTCAGGATGAAAAACTGTTTTTT
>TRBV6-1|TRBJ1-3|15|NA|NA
CASSDWQSAGNTIYF
TGTGCCAGCAGTGATTGGCAGTCTGCTGGAAACACCATATATTTT
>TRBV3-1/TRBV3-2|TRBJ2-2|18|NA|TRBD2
CASSQLPSGGAETGELFF
TGTGCCAGCAGCCAACTGCCTAGCGGGGGGGCGGAGACCGGGGAGCTGTTTTTT
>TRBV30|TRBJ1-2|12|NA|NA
CARGRINYGYTF
TGTGCCCGGGGGAGGATTAACTATGGCTACACCTTC
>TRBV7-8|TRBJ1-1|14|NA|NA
CASSLVGANTEAFF
TGTGCCAGCAGCTTAGTGGGGGCGAACACTGAAGCTTTCTTT
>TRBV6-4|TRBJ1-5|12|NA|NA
CASSASNQPQHF
TGTGCCAGCAGTGCTAGCAATCAGCCCCAGCATTTT
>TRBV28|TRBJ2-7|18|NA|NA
CASSPGQEPGHLPGEQYF
TGTGCCAGCAGCCCCGGACAAGAACCGGGACACCTACCGGGCGAGCAGTACTTC
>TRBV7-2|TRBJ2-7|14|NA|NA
CASGGAGVTYEQYF
TGTGCCAGCGGTGGGGCAGGCGTCACCTACGAGCAGTACTTC
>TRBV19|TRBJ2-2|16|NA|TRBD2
CASSTIAGGNTGELFF
TGTGCCAGTAGTACTATAGCGGGGGGGAACACCGGGGAGCTGTTTTTT
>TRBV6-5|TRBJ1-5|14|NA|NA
CASSYRQSNQPQHF
TGTGCCAGCAGTTACAGACAGTCAAATCAGCCCCAGCATTTT
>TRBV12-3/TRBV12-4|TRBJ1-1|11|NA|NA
CASSFRAEAFF
TGTGCCAGCAGTTTCAGAGCTGAAGCTTTCTTT
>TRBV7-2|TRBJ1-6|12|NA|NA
CASSLALSPLHF
TGTGCCAGCAGCTTAGCGCTTTCACCCCTCCACTTT
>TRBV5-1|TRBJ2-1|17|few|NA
CASSPAGLATSYNEQFF
TGCGCCAGCAGCCCAGCCGGATTAGCCACCTCCTACAATGAGCAGTTCTTC
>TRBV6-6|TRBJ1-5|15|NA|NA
CASSYSELMNQPQHF
TGTGCCAGCAGTTACTCGGAACTCATGAATCAGCCCCAGCATTTT
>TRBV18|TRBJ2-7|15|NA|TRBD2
CASSPPGLADYEQYF
TGTGCCAGCTCACCTCCGGGACTAGCGGACTACGAGCAGTACTTC
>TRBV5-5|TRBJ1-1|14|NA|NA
CASIQTGGYTEAFF
TGTGCCAGCATCCAAACAGGCGGATACACTGAAGCTTTCTTT
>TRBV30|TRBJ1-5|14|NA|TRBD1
CAWSLTGGNQPQHF
TGTGCCTGGAGTTTGACAGGGGGCAATCAGCCCCAGCATTTT
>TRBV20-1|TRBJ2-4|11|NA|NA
CSATFGQIQYF
TGCAGTGCTACATTTGGACAGATTCAGTACTTC
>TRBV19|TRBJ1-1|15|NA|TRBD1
CASGRTGDMNKVAFF
TGTGCCAGTGGACGGACAGGAGATATGAACAAGGTAGCTTTCTTT
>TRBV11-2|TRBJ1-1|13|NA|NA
CASSFAPGSEAFF
TGTGCCAGCAGCTTTGCCCCGGGGTCTGAAGCTTTCTTT
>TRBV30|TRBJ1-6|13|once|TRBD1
CALDRGRSAPLHF
TGTGCCTTAGACAGGGGAAGGTCGGCACCCCTCCACTTT
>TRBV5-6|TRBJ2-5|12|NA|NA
CASSLPPETQYF
TGTGCCAGCAGCCTACCCCCAGAGACCCAGTACTTC
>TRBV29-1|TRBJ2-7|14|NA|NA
CSVVLVRGSYEQYF
TGCAGCGTGGTACTAGTTCGGGGCTCCTACGAGCAGTACTTC
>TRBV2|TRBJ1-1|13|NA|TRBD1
CASTGTGGTEAFF
TGTGCCAGCACCGGGACAGGGGGCACTGAAGCTTTCTTT
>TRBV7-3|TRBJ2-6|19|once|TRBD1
CASSFFPGQGAPGANVLTF
TGTGCCAGCAGCTTCTTTCCGGGACAGGGGGCGCCTGGGGCCAACGTCCTGACTTTC
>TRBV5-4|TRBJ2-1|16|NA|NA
CASSAFARRGTNEQFF
TGTGCCAGCAGCGCGTTCGCAAGGAGGGGTACGAATGAGCAGTTCTTC
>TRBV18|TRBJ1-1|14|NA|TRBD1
CASSPGQGYTEAFF
TGTGCCAGCTCACCTGGACAGGGATACACTGAAGCTTTCTTT
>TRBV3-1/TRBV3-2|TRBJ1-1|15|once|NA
CASSQVLAPGTEAFF
TGTGCCAGCAGCCAAGTTCTTGCCCCGGGCACTGAAGCTTTCTTT
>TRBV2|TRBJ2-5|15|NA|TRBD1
CASSEELGQQETQYF
TGTGCCAGCAGTGAAGAACTGGGACAGCAAGAGACCCAGTACTTC
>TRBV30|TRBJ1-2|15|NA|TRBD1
CAWNLWTGGYYGYTF
TGTGCCTGGAACCTTTGGACAGGGGGCTACTATGGCTACACCTTC
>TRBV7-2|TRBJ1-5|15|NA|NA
CASSFGSGSNQPQHF
TGTGCCAGCAGCTTTGGGTCGGGGAGCAATCAGCCCCAGCATTTT
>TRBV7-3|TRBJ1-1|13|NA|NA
CASSDGQNTEAFF
TGTGCCAGCAGCGACGGACAGAACACTGAAGCTTTCTTT
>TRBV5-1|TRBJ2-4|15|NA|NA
CASSLVASGQNIQYF
TGCGCCAGCAGCTTGGTGGCGTCAGGTCAAAACATTCAGTACTTC
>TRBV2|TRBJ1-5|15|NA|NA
CASMKGSGGNQPQHF
TGTGCCAGCATGAAGGGGTCCGGGGGCAATCAGCCCCAGCATTTT
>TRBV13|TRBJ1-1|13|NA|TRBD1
CASSKTGVAAAFF
TGTGCCAGCAGCAAGACAGGGGTAGCGGCGGCTTTCTTT
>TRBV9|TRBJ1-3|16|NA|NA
CASSVGSTGPGNTIYF
TGTGCCAGCAGCGTGGGGTCAACCGGACCCGGAAACACCATATATTTT
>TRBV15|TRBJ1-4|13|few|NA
CATSGQTNEKLFF
TGTGCCACCAGTGGACAGACTAATGAAAAACTGTTTTTT
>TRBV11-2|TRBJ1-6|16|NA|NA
CASSLAGSLYNSPLHF
TGTGCCAGCAGCTTAGCGGGCAGCCTTTATAATTCACCCCTCCACTTT
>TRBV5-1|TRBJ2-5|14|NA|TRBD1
CASSPRGQGETQYF
TGCGCCAGCAGCCCAAGAGGACAGGGGGAGACCCAGTACTTC
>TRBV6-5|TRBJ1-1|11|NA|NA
CASSPSIEAFF
TGTGCCAGCAGTCCCTCGATTGAAGCTTTCTTT
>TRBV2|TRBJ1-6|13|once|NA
CASITGAGSPLHF
TGTGCCAGCATTACGGGGGCGGGGTCACCCCTCCACTTT
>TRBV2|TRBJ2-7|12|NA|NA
CASRKDGYEQYF
TGTGCCAGCAGGAAGGACGGCTACGAGCAGTACTTC
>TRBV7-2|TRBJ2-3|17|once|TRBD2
CASSLVASGEVTDTQYF
TGTGCCAGCAGCTTAGTGGCTAGCGGGGAGGTCACAGATACGCAGTATTTT
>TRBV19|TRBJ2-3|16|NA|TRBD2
CASSQIAGGPSDTQYF
TGTGCCAGTAGTCAGATAGCGGGGGGGCCGTCAGATACGCAGTATTTT
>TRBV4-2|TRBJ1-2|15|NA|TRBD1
CASSQDTGVVDGYTF
TGTGCCAGCAGCCAAGACACAGGGGTTGTGGATGGCTACACCTTC
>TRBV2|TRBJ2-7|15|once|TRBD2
CASSPGLAESYEQYF
TGTGCCAGCAGCCCCGGACTAGCGGAATCCTACGAGCAGTACTTC
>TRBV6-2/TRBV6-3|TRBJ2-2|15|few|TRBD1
CASSTGTGRTGELFF
TGTGCCAGCAGTACCGGGACAGGGCGCACCGGGGAGCTGTTTTTT
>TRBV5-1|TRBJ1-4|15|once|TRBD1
CASSVNRGSHEKLFF
TGCGCCAGCAGCGTAAACAGGGGGTCTCATGAAAAACTGTTTTTT
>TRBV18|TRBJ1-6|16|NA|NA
CASSPGPQEYNSPLHF
TGTGCCAGCTCACCAGGTCCACAGGAATATAATTCACCCCTCCACTTT
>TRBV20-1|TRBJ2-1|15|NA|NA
CSASRTPAPGNEQFF
TGCAGTGCCAGTAGGACGCCAGCCCCGGGTAATGAGCAGTTCTTC
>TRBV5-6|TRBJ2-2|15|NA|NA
CASSPSTGFTGELFF
TGTGCCAGCAGCCCCTCGACCGGATTCACCGGGGAGCTGTTTTTT
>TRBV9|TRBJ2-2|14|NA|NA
CASSVAPGTGELFF
TGTGCCAGCAGCGTAGCCCCGGGTACCGGGGAGCTGTTTTTT
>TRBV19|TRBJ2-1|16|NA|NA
CASSTSGVSYRNEQFF
TGTGCCAGTAGTACTTCGGGAGTCTCTTATCGCAATGAGCAGTTCTTC
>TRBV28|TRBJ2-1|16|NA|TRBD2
CASSPAEGGAPNEQFF
TGTGCCAGCAGTCCCGCGGAGGGAGGGGCCCCCAATGAGCAGTTCTTC